In its sample, the clone carrying this T cell receptor (beta chain) was seen once. Its target is not known. This specimen comes from a study of Ad26.COV2.S vaccination and SARS-CoV-2 variants. On the study more broadly: Ad26.COV2.S shots went into the muscle once or twice, 56 days apart.

Generated by immunoSEQ multiplex PCR, the TCRdb table keeps only in-frame clones and is missing some. The sample lists 350,000 to 400,000 clones, around 85% occurring once. Treatment described: some 19 received Ad26.COV2.S at low or high dose, single or two shots; about 5 received placebo; per-sample allocation not given. Day 63 following the first vaccine or placebo injection was when the samples were taken. Findings and limits, study-wide: Measures of TCR breadth and depth may have fallen short of total T cell responses. Spike-specific TCR breadth was greater in vaccine than placebo recipients. Vaccinated and placebo-treated recipients had similar non-spike TCR breadth.

Unmatched junction bases numbered 12, after V lost 5 bases and J lost 8 bases. Germline-derived CDR1 and CDR2 are LNHDA and SQIVND (reference sequence). The CDR3 totals 15 residues. The sample consisted of peripheral blood, taken in a trial of Ad26.COV2.S vaccine versus placebo. The receptor comes from a person aged 18-65 years who received the Ad26.COV2.S COVID-19 vaccine or a placebo. The V call is TRBV19, the J call TRBJ2-1, with 7 bases matching TRBD1. CDR3 residues: CASSEPGQLVDEQFF. CDR3 DNA sequence: TGTGCCAGTAGTGAACCGGGACAGCTTGTGGATGAGCAGTTCTTC.